This is a list of T cell receptor beta chains from one sample in a study of blood T cells in healthy people across ages. TCRdb itself ran the 5' RACE reads through MiXCR, one entry per CDR3 protein. The table has fewer than 750,000 distinct CDR3 sequences, under 55% seen once. Sample: blood. The receptors were sampled from an elderly man in good health. CDR3s include the opening cysteine and the closing phenylalanine or tryptophan. D genes are given only for firm matches. Size values are once, few and many counts, or a class for expanded clones, and some rows have none.

j_gene | v_gene | abundance | d_gene | CDR3aa | CDR3nt
TRBJ2-7 | TRBV9 | NA | NA | CASSVGDSTYEQYF | TGTGCCAGCAGCGTAGGTGACAGTACCTACGAGCAGTACTTC
TRBJ2-7 | TRBV12-3/TRBV12-4 | NA | NA | CASSLQDPYEQYF | TGTGCCAGCAGTTTACAGGATCCCTACGAGCAGTACTTC
TRBJ1-4 | TRBV18 | few | TRBD1 | CASSPGQAEKLFF | TGTGCCAGCTCACCAGGACAGGCTGAAAAACTGTTTTTT
TRBJ1-1 | TRBV20-1 | NA | TRBD1 | CSARGQGAGNTEAFF | TGCAGTGCTAGAGGGCAGGGGGCTGGGAACACTGAAGCTTTCTTT
TRBJ2-5 | TRBV7-2 | few | TRBD1 | CASSPGTGFKTQYF | TGTGCCAGCAGCCCCGGGACAGGGTTTAAGACCCAGTACTTC
TRBJ1-1 | TRBV6-5 | few | TRBD1 | CASSSQGWGMNTEAFF | TGTGCCAGCAGTTCACAGGGGTGGGGAATGAACACTGAAGCTTTCTTT
TRBJ2-5 | TRBV6-5 | NA | NA | CASSYGSSVRYSYNGQYF | TGTGCCAGCAGTTACGGGTCAAGTGTCCGGTACTCCTACAATGGGCAGTACTTC
TRBJ1-5 | TRBV6-5 | many | NA | CASSLVGPPNQPQHF | TGTGCCAGCAGTTTGGTAGGGCCCCCCAATCAGCCCCAGCATTTT
TRBJ2-7 | TRBV12-3/TRBV12-4 | NA | TRBD1 | CASTTGASYGQYF | TGTGCCAGCACTACAGGGGCCTCCTACGGGCAGTACTTC
TRBJ2-5 | TRBV29-1 | few | TRBD2 | CSVEAPGTSRIGQYF | TGCAGCGTTGAAGCCCCCGGGACTAGCAGGATTGGGCAGTACTTC
TRBJ1-2 | TRBV20-1 | NA | NA | CSVPDGYTF | TGCAGTGTCCCGGATGGCTACACCTTC
TRBJ2-1 | TRBV20-1 | once | NA | CSARDWGPNEQFF | TGCAGTGCTAGAGATTGGGGGCCCAATGAGCAGTTCTTC
TRBJ2-3 | TRBV5-1 | NA | NA | CASSFGPLSSDTQYF | TGCGCCAGCAGTTTTGGACCTCTCAGCTCAGATACGCAGTATTTT
TRBJ1-4 | TRBV20-1 | NA | NA | CSAQGWADNNEKLFF | TGCAGTGCCCAGGGCTGGGCAGATAATAATGAAAAACTGTTTTTT
TRBJ1-5 | TRBV6-5 | NA | NA | CASNPRGRPNQPQHF | TGTGCCAGCAATCCCAGGGGCAGGCCTAATCAGCCCCAGCATTTT
TRBJ2-3 | TRBV4-3 | NA | NA | CASSQDLGRVIVGDTQYF | TGCGCCAGCAGCCAAGATTTGGGCAGGGTCATCGTCGGAGATACGCAGTATTTT
TRBJ2-3 | TRBV20-1 | NA | NA | CSAHPSHMSTDTQYF | TGCAGTGCTCACCCGTCCCATATGTCTACAGATACGCAGTATTTT
TRBJ2-7 | TRBV7-2 | few | NA | CASTEGPSYEQYF | TGTGCCAGCACCGAAGGACCCTCCTACGAGCAGTACTTC
TRBJ2-7 | TRBV18 | many | NA | CASSPEGYEQYF | TGTGCCAGCTCACCAGAAGGCTACGAGCAGTACTTC
TRBJ2-3 | TRBV7-2 | NA | TRBD2 | CASSRTSGVGTDTQYF | TGTGCCAGCAGCCGTACTAGCGGGGTGGGTACAGATACGCAGTATTTT
TRBJ1-5 | TRBV7-2 | NA | NA | CASSPLGDRNQPQHF | TGTGCCAGCAGCCCGCTGGGGGATCGCAATCAGCCCCAGCATTTT
TRBJ2-3 | TRBV9 | NA | NA | CASSVALSTADTQYF | TGTGCCAGCAGCGTAGCCCTCTCTACGGCAGATACGCAGTATTTT
TRBJ2-5 | TRBV7-2 | few | TRBD2 | CASMRTSGAQETQYF | TGTGCCAGCATGAGGACTAGCGGGGCTCAAGAGACCCAGTACTTC
TRBJ2-4 | TRBV7-9 | NA | TRBD2 | CASSSMGGGVNIQYF | TGTGCCAGCAGCTCCATGGGGGGGGGAGTGAACATTCAGTACTTC
TRBJ2-1 | TRBV4-3 | few | NA | CASSQARYYNEQFF | TGCGCCAGCAGCCAGGCCAGGTACTACAATGAGCAGTTCTTC